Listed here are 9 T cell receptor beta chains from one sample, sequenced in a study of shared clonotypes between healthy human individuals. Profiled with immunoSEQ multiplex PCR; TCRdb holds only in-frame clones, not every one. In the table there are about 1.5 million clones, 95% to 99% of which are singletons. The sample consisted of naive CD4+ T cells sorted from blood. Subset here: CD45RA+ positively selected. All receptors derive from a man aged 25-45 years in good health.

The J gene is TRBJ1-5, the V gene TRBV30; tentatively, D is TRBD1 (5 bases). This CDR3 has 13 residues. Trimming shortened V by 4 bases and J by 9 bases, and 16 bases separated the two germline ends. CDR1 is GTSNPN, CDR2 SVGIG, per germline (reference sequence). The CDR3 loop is CAWTHTGDGPQHF. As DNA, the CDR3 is TGTGCCTGGACGCACACGGGGGACGGGCCCCAGCATTTT.

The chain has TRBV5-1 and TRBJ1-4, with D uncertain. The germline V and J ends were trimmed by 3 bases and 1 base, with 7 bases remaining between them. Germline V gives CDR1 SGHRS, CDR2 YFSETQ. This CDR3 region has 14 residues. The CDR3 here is CASSSGITNEKLFF. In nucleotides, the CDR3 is TGCGCCAGCAGCTCGGGAATAACTAATGAAAAACTGTTTTTT.

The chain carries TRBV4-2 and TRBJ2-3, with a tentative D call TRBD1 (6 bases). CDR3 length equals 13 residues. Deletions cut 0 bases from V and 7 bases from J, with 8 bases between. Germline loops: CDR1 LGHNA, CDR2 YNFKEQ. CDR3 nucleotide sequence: TGTGCCAGCAGCCAAGATGGGACAAATACGCAGTATTTT. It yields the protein CASSQDGTNTQYF.

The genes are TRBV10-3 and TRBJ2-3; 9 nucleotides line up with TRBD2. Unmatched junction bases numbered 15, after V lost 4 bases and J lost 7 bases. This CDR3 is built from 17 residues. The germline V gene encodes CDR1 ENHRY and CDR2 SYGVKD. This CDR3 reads CAISVGGSGGPLNTQYF. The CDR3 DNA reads TGTGCCATCAGTGTGGGTGGTAGCGGGGGACCGTTGAATACGCAGTATTTT.

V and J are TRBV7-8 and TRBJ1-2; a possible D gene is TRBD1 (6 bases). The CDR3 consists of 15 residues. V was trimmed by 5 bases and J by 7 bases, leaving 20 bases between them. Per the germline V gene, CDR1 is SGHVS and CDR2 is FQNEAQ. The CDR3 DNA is TGTGCCAGCAGCCGTGGCGGGGGGGGCTATGCTGGCTACACCTTC. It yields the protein CASSRGGGGYAGYTF.

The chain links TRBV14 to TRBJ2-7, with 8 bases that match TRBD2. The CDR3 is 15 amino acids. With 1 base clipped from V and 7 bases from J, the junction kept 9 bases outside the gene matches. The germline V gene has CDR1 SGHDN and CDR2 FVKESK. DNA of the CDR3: TGTGCCAGCAGCCAAGTCCCAGCGGGAGTAAGAGAGCAGTACTTC. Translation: CASSQVPAGVREQYF.

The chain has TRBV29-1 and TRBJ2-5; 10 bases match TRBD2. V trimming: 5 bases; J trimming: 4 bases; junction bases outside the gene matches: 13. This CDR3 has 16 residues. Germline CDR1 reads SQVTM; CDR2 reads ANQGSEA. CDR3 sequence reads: CSVPATGTSDTETQYF. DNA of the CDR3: TGCAGCGTTCCGGCAACCGGGACTAGCGACACAGAGACCCAGTACTTC.

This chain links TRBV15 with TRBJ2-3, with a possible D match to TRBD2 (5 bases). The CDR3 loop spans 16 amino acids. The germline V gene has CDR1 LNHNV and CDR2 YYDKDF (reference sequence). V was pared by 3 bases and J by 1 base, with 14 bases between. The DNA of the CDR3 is TGTGCCACCAGCAGGAGAAGCCGGGATGGCACAGATACGCAGTATTTT. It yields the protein CATSRRSRDGTDTQYF.

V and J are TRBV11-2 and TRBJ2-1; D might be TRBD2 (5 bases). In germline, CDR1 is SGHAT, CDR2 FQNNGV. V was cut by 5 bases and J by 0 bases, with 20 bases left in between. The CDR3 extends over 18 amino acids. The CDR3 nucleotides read TGTGCCAGCAGCCTCCCTCGAGGAGCGGTCCGCTCCTACAATGAGCAGTTCTTC. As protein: CASSLPRGAVRSYNEQFF.